This T cell receptor beta chain emerged from a study of shared clonotypes between healthy human individuals. Study-level results: Limited genetic and exposure-history diversity came from having few donors.

Concerning this clone itself: The target antigen is unknown. The identical CDR3 is also encoded by other nucleotide sequences in the sample.

This CDR3 has 13 amino acids. The V and J ends lost 5 bases and 1 base respectively, with 8 bases between them. Looked up from germline, CDR1 is LNHDA and CDR2 is SQIVND (reference sequence). Libraries were prepared by immunoSEQ multiplex PCR; TCRdb keeps only in-frame clonotypes and omits some of them. The table has more than 1.2 million clones, about 98.5% seen once. This chain links TRBV19 with TRBJ1-1; weak D call: TRBD1 (6 bases). This TCR derives from a man aged 25 to 40 in good health. The sample comprised naive CD4+ T cells sorted from blood. The subset is: CD45RA+ positively selected. The CDR3 sequence is CASSLTGNTEAFF. In nucleotides, the CDR3 is TGTGCCAGTAGTCTGACAGGGAACACTGAAGCTTTCTTT.